This T cell receptor beta chain was profiled in a study of blood T cells in healthy people across ages. Every sample yielded at least 6.5 million isolated PBMCs. Sample-barcoded 5' priming and a J-beta primer mix drove a second PCR of roughly 6 to 12 cycles. TCRdb used MiXCR to reprocess the 5' RACE reads, holding one entry per CDR3 protein. The data contain roughly 1,000,000 distinct CDR3 sequences, approximately 25% of them singletons. V lost 8 bases and J lost 8, with 15 bases in between. Germline CDR1 reads DFQATT; CDR2 reads SNEGSKA (reference sequence). The CDR3 is 11 amino acids. The sample was also linked to a second study, of T cells of mothers and their children. As that report states: Thymic selection molds TCR recombination output in much the same way for related pairs as for unrelated pairs.

The sequence was obtained from a girl aged 2 to 9 in good health. This sequence joins TRBV20-1 and TRBJ1-2; D not certain. Sequenced sample: blood. In DNA, the CDR3 is TGCAGTCTAGACCGTGAGTCAGGCTACACCTTC. This encodes CSLDRESGYTF.